This TCR beta chain was documented in a study of control samples from healthy donors and cancer patients. V lost 4 bases to trimming and J lost 2 bases; unmatched junction nucleotides: 12. From germline, CDR1 is LGHDT and CDR2 YNNKEL (reference sequence). This CDR3 spans 18 amino acids. Method: immunoSEQ multiplex PCR; TCRdb's copy keeps in-frame clones and lacks some. Among around 110,000 clones listed, around 89% were seen once. Sequences were obtained from PBMCs. The sequence derives from a woman aged 45-59 years with colorectal cancer. The gene calls are TRBV3-1 (or the pseudogene TRBV3-2) and TRBJ2-3; 10 bases line up with TRBD2. The CDR3 region has the DNA TGTGCCAGCAGCCCCCGCTTGACTAGCGGGTTGCCCACAGATACGCAGTATTTT. Encoded protein: CASSPRLTSGLPTDTQYF.